This T cell receptor beta chain was obtained from a study of cytomegalovirus exposure and HLA in healthy donors. This clone has just a few counts. The study ran its PCR with 60 Vbeta and 13 Jbeta primers. Assay: immunoSEQ multiplex PCR; the TCRdb copy retains only in-frame clones and omits some. In the table there are about 160,000 clones, 75% of which are singletons. The ends lost 5 bases at V and 7 bases at J; junction bases unmatched: 9. The CDR3 consists of 14 residues. CDR1 and CDR2 (germline): SGHNT, YENEEA. The genes are TRBV11-3 and TRBJ2-5, with 8 bases that match TRBD1. Material: PBMCs. This TCR was sampled from a woman in her fifties or sixties in good health and CMV-seropositive. CDR3 sequence reads: CASSQGASSRTQYF. In nucleotides, the CDR3 is TGTGCCAGCAGCCAGGGGGCTAGTTCAAGGACCCAGTACTTC.